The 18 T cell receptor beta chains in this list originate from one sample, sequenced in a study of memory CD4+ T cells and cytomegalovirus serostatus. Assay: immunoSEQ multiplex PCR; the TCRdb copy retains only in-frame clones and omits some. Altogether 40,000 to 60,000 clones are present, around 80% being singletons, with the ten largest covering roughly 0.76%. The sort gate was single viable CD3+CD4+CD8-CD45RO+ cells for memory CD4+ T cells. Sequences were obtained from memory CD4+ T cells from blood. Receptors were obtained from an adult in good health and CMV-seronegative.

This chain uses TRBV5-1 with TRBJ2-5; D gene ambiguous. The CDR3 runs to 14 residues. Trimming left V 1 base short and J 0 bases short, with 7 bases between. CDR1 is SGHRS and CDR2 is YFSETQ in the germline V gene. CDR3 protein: CASSLLPNQETQYF. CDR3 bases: TGCGCCAGCAGCTTGCTACCAAACCAAGAGACCCAGTACTTC.

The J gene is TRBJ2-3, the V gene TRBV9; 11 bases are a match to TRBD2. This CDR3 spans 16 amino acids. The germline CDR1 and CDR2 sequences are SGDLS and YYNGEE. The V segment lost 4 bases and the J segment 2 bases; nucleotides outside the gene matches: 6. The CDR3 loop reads CASSPGTSGYTDTQYF. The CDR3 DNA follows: TGTGCCAGCAGCCCCGGGACTAGCGGCTACACAGATACGCAGTATTTT.

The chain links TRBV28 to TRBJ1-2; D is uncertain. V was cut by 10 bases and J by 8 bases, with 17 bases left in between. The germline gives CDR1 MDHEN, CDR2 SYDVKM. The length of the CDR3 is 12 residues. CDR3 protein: CAIPLGVRGYTF. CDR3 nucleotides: TGTGCCATCCCCCTGGGAGTTAGGGGCTACACCTTC.

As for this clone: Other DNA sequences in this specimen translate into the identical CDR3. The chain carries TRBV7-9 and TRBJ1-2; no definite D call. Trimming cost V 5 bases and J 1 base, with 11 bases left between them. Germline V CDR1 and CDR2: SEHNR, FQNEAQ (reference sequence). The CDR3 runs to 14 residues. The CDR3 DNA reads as TGTGCCAGCAGCACCGAAGGTCGTAACTATGGCTACACCTTC. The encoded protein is CASSTEGRNYGYTF.

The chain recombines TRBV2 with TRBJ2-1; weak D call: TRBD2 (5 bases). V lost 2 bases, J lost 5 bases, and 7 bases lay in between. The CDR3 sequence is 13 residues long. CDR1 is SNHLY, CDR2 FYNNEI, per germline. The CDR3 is CASSEQRHNEQFF. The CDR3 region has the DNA TGTGCCAGCAGTGAACAGCGGCACAATGAGCAGTTCTTC.

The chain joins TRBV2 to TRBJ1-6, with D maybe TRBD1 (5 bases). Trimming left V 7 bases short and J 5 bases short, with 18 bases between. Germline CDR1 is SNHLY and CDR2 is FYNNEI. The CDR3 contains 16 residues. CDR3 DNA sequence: TGTGCCAGCAACGTAAGGGGTAATCGGGATAATTCACCCCTCCACTTT. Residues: CASNVRGNRDNSPLHF.

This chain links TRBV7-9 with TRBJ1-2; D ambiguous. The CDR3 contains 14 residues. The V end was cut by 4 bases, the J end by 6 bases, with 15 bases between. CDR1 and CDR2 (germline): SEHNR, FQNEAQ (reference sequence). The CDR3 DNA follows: TGTGCCAGCAGCTCCCGTCTTGGGTGGGATGGCTACACCTTC. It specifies CASSSRLGWDGYTF.

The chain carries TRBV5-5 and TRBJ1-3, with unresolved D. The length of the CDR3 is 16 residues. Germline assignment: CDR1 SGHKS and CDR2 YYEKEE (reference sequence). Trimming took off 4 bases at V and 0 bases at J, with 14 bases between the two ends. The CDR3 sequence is CASSPAGDRSGNTIYF. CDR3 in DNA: TGTGCCAGCAGCCCTGCTGGGGATCGCTCTGGAAACACCATATATTTT.

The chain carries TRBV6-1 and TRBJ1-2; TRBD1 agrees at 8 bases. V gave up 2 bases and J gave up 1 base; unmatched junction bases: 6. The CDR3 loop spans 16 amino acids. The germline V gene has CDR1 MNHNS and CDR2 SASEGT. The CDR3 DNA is TGTGCCAGCAGTGAAAGGAGGGGACAGGTTAACTATGGCTACACCTTC. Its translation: CASSERRGQVNYGYTF.

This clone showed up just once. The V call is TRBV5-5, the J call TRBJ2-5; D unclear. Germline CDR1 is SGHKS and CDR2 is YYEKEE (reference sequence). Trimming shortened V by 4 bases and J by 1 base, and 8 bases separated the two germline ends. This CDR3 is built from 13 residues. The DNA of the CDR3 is TGTGCCAGCAGCACCGACCCCCAAGAGACCCAGTACTTC. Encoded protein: CASSTDPQETQYF. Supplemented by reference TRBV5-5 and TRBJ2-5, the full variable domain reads DAGVTQSPTHLIKTRGQQVTLRCSPISGHKSVSWYQQVLGQGPQFIFQYYEKEERGRGNFPDRFSARQFPNYSSELNVNALLLGDSALYLCASSTDPQETQYFGPGTRLLVL.

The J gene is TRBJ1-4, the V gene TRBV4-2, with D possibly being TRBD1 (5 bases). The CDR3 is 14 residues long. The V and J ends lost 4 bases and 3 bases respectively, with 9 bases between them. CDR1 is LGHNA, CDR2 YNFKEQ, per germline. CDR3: CASSRGGSNEKLFF. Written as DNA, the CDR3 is TGTGCCAGCAGCCGGGGGGGTTCTAATGAAAAACTGTTTTTT.

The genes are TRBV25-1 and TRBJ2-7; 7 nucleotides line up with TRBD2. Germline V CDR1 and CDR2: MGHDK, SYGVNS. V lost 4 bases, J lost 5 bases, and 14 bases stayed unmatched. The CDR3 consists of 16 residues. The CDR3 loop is CASSVDGGRAPHEQYF. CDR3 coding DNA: TGTGCCAGCAGTGTAGATGGTGGGAGGGCCCCCCACGAGCAGTACTTC.

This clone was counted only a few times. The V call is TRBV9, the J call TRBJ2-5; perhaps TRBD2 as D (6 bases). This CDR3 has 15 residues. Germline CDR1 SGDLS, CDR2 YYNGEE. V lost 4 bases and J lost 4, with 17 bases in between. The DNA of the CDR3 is TGTGCCAGCAGCCCAACCGTCACTAGCCTAGAGACCCAGTACTTC. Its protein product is CASSPTVTSLETQYF. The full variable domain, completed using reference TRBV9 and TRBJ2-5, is DSGVTQTPKHLITATGQRVTLRCSPRSGDLSVYWYQQSLDQGLQFLIQYYNGEERAKGNILERFSAQQFPDLHSELNLSSLELGDSALYFCASSPTVTSLETQYFGPGTRLLVL.

The DNA for the CDR3 is TGTGCCAGCAGTTCCGACAGGGTAGGCTCCTACGAGCAGTACTTC. This gives the protein CASSSDRVGSYEQYF. The rearrangement joins TRBV7-2 to TRBJ2-7; 7 positions match TRBD1. CDR1 is SGHTA and CDR2 is FQGNSA in the germline V gene. V lost 6 bases and J lost 0; bases outside the gene matches: 8. This CDR3 contains 15 residues.

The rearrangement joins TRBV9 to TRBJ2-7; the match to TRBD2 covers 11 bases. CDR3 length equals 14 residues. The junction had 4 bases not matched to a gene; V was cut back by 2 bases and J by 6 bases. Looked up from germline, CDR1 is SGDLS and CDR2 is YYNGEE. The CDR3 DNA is TGTGCCAGCAGCGTGGCCGGGACTAGCGGCGAGCAGTACTTC. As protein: CASSVAGTSGEQYF.

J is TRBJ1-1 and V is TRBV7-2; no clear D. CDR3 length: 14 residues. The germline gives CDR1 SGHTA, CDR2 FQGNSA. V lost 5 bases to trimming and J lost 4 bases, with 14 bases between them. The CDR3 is CASSLGRVSTEAFF. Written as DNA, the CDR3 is TGTGCCAGCAGCCTAGGACGGGTGAGCACTGAAGCTTTCTTT. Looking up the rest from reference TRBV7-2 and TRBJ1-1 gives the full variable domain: GAGVSQSPSNKVTEKGKDVELRCDPISGHTALYWYRQSLGQGLEFLIYFQGNSAPDKSGLPSDRFSAERTGGSVSTLTIQRTQQEDSAVYLCASSLGRVSTEAFFGQGTRLTVV.

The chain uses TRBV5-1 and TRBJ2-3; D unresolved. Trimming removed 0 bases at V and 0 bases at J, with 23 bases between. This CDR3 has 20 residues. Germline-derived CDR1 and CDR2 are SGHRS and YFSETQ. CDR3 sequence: CASSLEPPGVRRSSTDTQYF. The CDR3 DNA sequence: TGCGCCAGCAGCTTGGAACCACCCGGAGTACGTCGTTCTAGCACAGATACGCAGTATTTT. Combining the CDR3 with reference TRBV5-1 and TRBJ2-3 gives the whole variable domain KAGVTQTPRYLIKTRGQQVTLSCSPISGHRSVSWYQQTPGQGLQFLFEYFSETQRNKGNFPGRFSGRQFSNSRSEMNVSTLELGDSALYLCASSLEPPGVRRSSTDTQYFGPGTRLTVL.

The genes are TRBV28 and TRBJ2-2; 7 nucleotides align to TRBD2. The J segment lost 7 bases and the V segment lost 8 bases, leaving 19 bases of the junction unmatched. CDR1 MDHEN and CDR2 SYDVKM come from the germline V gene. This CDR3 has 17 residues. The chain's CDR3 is CASLRGKYGRSNGELFF. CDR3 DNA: TGTGCCAGCCTAAGAGGGAAGTACGGGAGGAGTAACGGGGAGCTGTTTTTT.